This T cell receptor (beta chain) was found in a study of response to subunit inactivated influenza vaccine. The V gene lost 0 bases and the J gene lost 2 bases, with 12 bases spanning the gap. The CDR3 spans 15 residues. Germline V gene lookup returns CDR1 DFQATT and CDR2 SNEGSKA (reference sequence). General study results and limits: T cells newly recruited by each seasonal influenza vaccination are few, the authors suggested.

From the RT-PCR reads, TCRdb called clonotypes with MiXCR, one entry per CDR3 protein. The sample lists hundreds of thousands of distinct CDR3 sequences; 9% to 15% were seen once. Concerning this clonotype itself: Antigen: not known.

The receptor comes from a man aged 45-65 years who received an inactivated influenza vaccine. The source was non-naive T cells sorted from PBMCs, collected around 15 days before vaccination. The rearrangement joins TRBV20-1 to TRBJ2-3; D possibly corresponds to TRBD2 (7 bases). The CDR3 spells CSARDSRGLTDTQYF. For the CDR3, the DNA is TGCAGTGCTAGAGATTCGCGGGGGCTCACAGATACGCAGTATTTT.